This T cell receptor beta chain came from a study of metastatic and nonmetastatic thyroid tumors. The entire patient cohort was treatment-naive prior to thyroid surgery. TCRdb reanalyzed the PCR reads with MiXCR. The table includes some 30,000 clones, less than 14% detected once. There are 14 residues in the CDR3. The germline CDR1 and CDR2 sequences are MNHEY and SVGEGT. Germline trimming cut 8 bases from V and 3 bases from J; bases unmatched to any gene: 8. Within the sample, this clone is medium-sized. Sequencing used blood. This sequence joins TRBV6-2 or TRBV6-3 and TRBJ2-3; 7 positions agree with TRBD2. The source is a female donor with papillary thyroid cancer or a benign thyroid nodule (not recorded which). Some clones in this sample may be carry-over from other donors' samples. The DNA of the CDR3 is TGTGCCAGCCGCTTGGCGGGGGAGACAGATACGCAGTATTTT. It specifies CASRLAGETDTQYF.